The 8 T cell receptor beta chains presented below share a single source sample, sequenced in a study of T cell responses to AZD1222 COVID-19 vaccine. Profiled with immunoSEQ multiplex PCR; TCRdb holds only in-frame clones, not every one. The data hold roughly 150,000 clones, with 88% observed a single time. The source material was peripheral blood, sampled after recovery from COVID-19. The receptor source for this set is an adult who had recovered from COVID-19.

This sequence joins TRBV28 and TRBJ1-1; D ambiguous. From germline, CDR1 is MDHEN and CDR2 SYDVKM. The V and J ends lost 6 bases and 3 bases respectively, with 8 bases between them. The CDR3 is 12 residues long. CDR3: CASRLWDTEAFF. The CDR3, as DNA: TGTGCCAGCAGGCTTTGGGACACTGAAGCTTTCTTT.

This clone was seen just once. The gene calls are TRBV7-9 and TRBJ2-5, with 12 bases fitting TRBD2. CDR1 is SEHNR and CDR2 is FQNEAQ in the germline V gene (reference sequence). The V segment lost 3 bases and the J segment 4 bases; nucleotides outside the gene matches: 0. This CDR3 contains 14 residues. The CDR3 DNA is TGTGCCAGCAGCTTGGGACTAGCGGGAGAGACCCAGTACTTC. This encodes CASSLGLAGETQYF.

V usage is TRBV19 and J usage is TRBJ1-1; weak D call: TRBD1 (6 bases). Germline CDR1 reads LNHDA; CDR2 reads SQIVND (reference sequence). V was clipped by 3 bases and J by 5 bases, with 13 bases between them. This CDR3 has 14 residues. The CDR3 sequence is CASSMGHSTTEAFF. The CDR3 DNA reads as TGTGCCAGTAGTATGGGACATAGCACTACTGAAGCTTTCTTT.

The rearrangement joins TRBV7-2 to TRBJ2-7, with D maybe TRBD2 (6 bases). Germline-derived CDR1 and CDR2 are SGHTA and FQGNSA. V gave up 4 bases and J gave up 3 bases, with 16 bases separating them. The CDR3 spans 15 residues. CDR3 protein: CASSSGGRGIYEQYF. CDR3 DNA: TGTGCCAGCAGCTCCGGGGGTCGGGGAATCTACGAGCAGTACTTC.

This chain connects TRBV7-2 to TRBJ2-1; TRBD2 matches at 12 bases. J gave up 3 bases and V 4 bases, and 10 bases lay outside the gene matches. Germline CDR1 SGHTA, CDR2 FQGNSA. The CDR3 has 18 amino acids. The DNA of the CDR3 is TGTGCCAGCAGCTCACGACTAGCGGGAGATTTGGTCTACAATGAGCAGTTCTTC. This gives the protein CASSSRLAGDLVYNEQFF. Looking up the rest from reference TRBV7-2 and TRBJ2-1 gives the full variable domain: GAGVSQSPSNKVTEKGKDVELRCDPISGHTALYWYRQSLGQGLEFLIYFQGNSAPDKSGLPSDRFSAERTGGSVSTLTIQRTQQEDSAVYLCASSSRLAGDLVYNEQFFGPGTRLTVL.

This sequence joins TRBV28 and TRBJ1-2; tentatively, D is TRBD1 (5 bases). The CDR3 runs to 18 residues. Trimming pared 5 bases from V and 2 bases from J, leaving 24 bases between. In germline, CDR1 is MDHEN, CDR2 SYDVKM. The CDR3 loop reads CASSPPLGAGRVNYGYTF. Written as DNA, the CDR3 is TGTGCCAGCAGTCCCCCCCTGGGTGCGGGGCGAGTCAACTATGGCTACACCTTC.

As for this clone: The sample carries other DNA sequences with the same CDR3. This sequence joins TRBV5-1 and TRBJ2-2, with D possibly being TRBD1 or TRBD2 (5 bases each). Trimming cost V 4 bases and J 0 bases, with 10 bases left between them. This CDR3 comprises 15 residues. Germline CDR1 is SGHRS and CDR2 is YFSETQ. Written as DNA, the CDR3 is TGCGCCAGCAGCCCCGGGACGGCGAACACCGGGGAGCTGTTTTTT. Protein sequence: CASSPGTANTGELFF.

On this clone: At the DNA level, this CDR3 is encoded by other sequences in the same sample as well. This chain uses TRBV27 with TRBJ1-1; 9 nucleotides agree with TRBD1. The CDR3 spans 14 residues. Unmatched junction bases numbered 3, after V lost 6 bases and J lost 1 base. The germline gives CDR1 MNHEY, CDR2 SMNVEV (reference sequence). For the CDR3, the DNA is TGTGCCAGCAGCCCACAGGGGGCGAACACTGAAGCTTTCTTT. Its translation is CASSPQGANTEAFF.